The T cell receptor (beta chain) under discussion was sequenced for a study of cytomegalovirus exposure and HLA in healthy donors. 13 Jbeta primers and 60 Vbeta primers were used for the PCR. Libraries were prepared by immunoSEQ multiplex PCR; TCRdb keeps only in-frame clonotypes and omits some of them. In all, the sample yields some 41,000 clones. Worth noting for this clone: Its antigen remains unknown.

Study-wide results and caveats: Clonal expansion was found to be greater in HLA-associated TCR beta chains than in equally common others in a later analysis. As was reported, the HLA-A and HLA-B alleles of most subjects were accurately predicted from TCR beta sequences.

Germline V lookup: CDR1 GTSNPN, CDR2 SVGIG (reference sequence). CDR3 length equals 17 residues. V was trimmed by 0 bases and J by 0 bases, leaving 18 bases between them. The sequenced sample consisted of PBMCs. The TCR sequence derives from a man aged 25-45 years in good health and CMV-seronegative. V and J are TRBV30 and TRBJ2-7, with a weak D call TRBD2 (6 bases). CDR3 sequence: CAWSVRGRDFSSYEQYF. CDR3 DNA: TGTGCCTGGAGTGTTAGGGGCCGGGACTTCAGCTCCTACGAGCAGTACTTC.